Following are 14 T cell receptor beta chains from one sample sequenced in a study of cytomegalovirus exposure and HLA in healthy donors. Measured with immunoSEQ multiplex PCR; TCRdb has only the in-frame clones, and not every one. In the table there are under 200,000 clones, around nine tenths of which are singletons. Sequencing was carried out using PBMCs. These receptors were taken from a man in his late teens or twenties in good health and CMV-seropositive.

Here the CDR3 reads CASHPPGSNEQFF. The CDR3 region has the DNA TGTGCCAGCCATCCGCCGGGATCGAATGAGCAGTTCTTC. The chain recombines TRBV6-1 with TRBJ2-1, with D perhaps TRBD2 (5 bases). This CDR3 has 13 amino acids. The germline CDR1 and CDR2 sequences are MNHNS and SASEGT. The ends were cut back, 8 bases at V and 7 bases at J, with 15 bases in the middle.

A word on this clone: Other DNA sequences in the sample encode the same CDR3. The rearrangement uses TRBV4-1 and TRBJ2-1, with 10 bases lining up with TRBD2. Trimming at V came to 1 base and at J to 4 bases, leaving 7 bases not matched to a gene. Germline V gives CDR1 MGHRA, CDR2 YSYEKL. The CDR3 has 17 amino acids. CDR3 sequence: CASSQGLAGVLYNEQFF. The CDR3 nucleotides read TGCGCCAGCAGCCAAGGGCTAGCGGGAGTGTTGTACAATGAGCAGTTCTTC.

This clone was picked up one time. The chain combines TRBV19 with TRBJ1-1; 8 positions match TRBD1. This CDR3 region has 16 residues. Germline V CDR1 and CDR2: LNHDA, SQIVND (reference sequence). V lost 1 base and J lost 4; bases outside the gene matches: 8. The CDR3 bases are TGTGCCAGTAGTATAGGGACCAGGGGGCGAGGCACTGAAGCTTTCTTT. Amino acid sequence: CASSIGTRGRGTEAFF. The full variable domain, rest sourced from reference TRBV19 and TRBJ1-1, is DGGITQSPKYLFRKEGQNVTLSCEQNLNHDAMYWYRQDPGQGLRLIYYSQIVNDFQKGDIAEGYSVSREKKESFPLTVTSAQKNPTAFYLCASSIGTRGRGTEAFFGQGTRLTVV.

This clone occurred a few times. CDR3 sequence (DNA): TGTGCCATCAGTGATGGGACAGGGACGAGCTACGAGCAGTACTTC. Amino acid sequence: CAISDGTGTSYEQYF. J is TRBJ2-7 and V is TRBV10-3, with 9 bases matching TRBD1. Germline V gene data show CDR1 as ENHRY and CDR2 as SYGVKD. Unmatched junction bases numbered 6, after V lost 3 bases and J lost 3 bases. The CDR3 has 15 residues.

The rearrangement uses TRBV7-8 and TRBJ2-7, with 11 bases identical to TRBD2. This CDR3 is built from 16 residues. The J segment lost 3 bases and the V segment lost 1 base, leaving 5 bases of the junction unmatched. The germline V gene encodes CDR1 SGHVS and CDR2 FQNEAQ. CDR3: CASSLELAGAYYEQYF. Here the CDR3 DNA reads TGTGCCAGCAGCTTAGAACTAGCGGGAGCCTACTACGAGCAGTACTTC. Based on the CDR3 plus reference TRBV7-8 and TRBJ2-7, the full variable domain is GAGVSQSPRYKVAKRGQDVALRCDPISGHVSLFWYQQALGQGPEFLTYFQNEAQLDKSGLPSDRFFAERPEGSVSTLKIQRTQQEDSAVYLCASSLELAGAYYEQYFGPGTRLTVT.

This chain uses TRBV10-1 with TRBJ2-5; 9 nucleotides match TRBD1. The germline gives CDR1 WNHNN, CDR2 SYGVQD (reference sequence). The V and J ends lost 4 bases and 5 bases, in that order; junction bases with no gene match: 8. The CDR3 spans 15 residues. DNA of the CDR3: TGCGCCAGCAGTGCCTCCGGGACAGGGCTTGAGACCCAGTACTTC. Residues: CASSASGTGLETQYF.

This chain joins TRBV28 and TRBJ2-3, with 7 bases identical to TRBD1. After removal of 3 bases from V and 4 bases from J, the junction contained 4 bases not matched to a gene. Germline CDR1 is MDHEN and CDR2 is SYDVKM. The CDR3 sequence is 14 residues long. The CDR3 DNA reads as TGTGCCAGCAGTTTTCGGACAGGACCAGATACGCAGTATTTT. As protein: CASSFRTGPDTQYF.

The V and J genes are TRBV5-4 and TRBJ1-1; D perhaps matches TRBD1 (6 bases). The V end lost 1 base, the J end lost 7 bases, and 14 bases lay between the germline ends. Germline V gene lookup returns CDR1 SGHNT and CDR2 YYREEE (reference sequence). The CDR3 loop spans 14 amino acids. The CDR3 protein is CASSLSGYRVEAFF. CDR3 nucleotides: TGTGCCAGCAGCTTGAGTGGATACAGGGTTGAAGCTTTCTTT.

The genes are TRBV5-1 and TRBJ2-5; 8 bases line up with TRBD2. The CDR3 loop spans 16 amino acids. Per germline, CDR1 SGHRS and CDR2 YFSETQ. Losses at the gene ends were 4 bases for V and 1 base for J; bases not matched to a gene: 9. This CDR3 is CASSPGGTRGQETQYF. CDR3 nucleotide sequence: TGCGCCAGCAGCCCGGGGGGGACTAGGGGCCAAGAGACCCAGTACTTC.

The V and J genes are TRBV6-6 and TRBJ1-5; D is unclear. This CDR3 region has 13 residues. Germline V gene data show CDR1 as MNHNY and CDR2 as SVGAGI (reference sequence). V gave up 6 bases and J gave up 3 bases, with 9 bases separating them. The DNA of the CDR3 is TGTGCCAGCAGAAGGAGGGCCAATCAGCCCCAGCATTTT. Its protein is CASRRRANQPQHF.

This chain joins TRBV11-3 and TRBJ1-2; TRBD1 matches 8 bases. There are 20 residues in the CDR3. Germline V gene data show CDR1 as SGHNT and CDR2 as YENEEA. Trimming at V came to 5 bases and at J to 3 bases, leaving 23 bases not matched to a gene. Here the CDR3 reads CASSLGLIGGQVTGDYGYTF. DNA for the CDR3: TGTGCCAGCAGCCTGGGGCTTATAGGGGGACAGGTAACCGGTGACTATGGCTACACCTTC.

As for this clone: Sequence at one end of the junction differs from germline and may be a read error. The chain links TRBV7-7 to TRBJ2-2; D may be TRBD1 (6 bases). Germline V gene data show CDR1 as SSHAT and CDR2 as FNYEAQ (reference sequence). The CDR3 sequence is 15 residues long. The CDR3 protein is CASSLPDRVTGELFF. The CDR3 nucleotides read TGTGCTAGCAGCTTACCGGACAGAGTCACCGGGGAGCTGTTTTTT.

The rearrangement uses TRBV7-9 and TRBJ2-1, with 7 bases that match TRBD2. This CDR3 has 15 amino acids. Germline lookup yields CDR1 SEHNR and CDR2 FQNEAQ (reference sequence). The ends lost 3 bases at V and 4 bases at J; junction bases unmatched: 6. The DNA of the CDR3 is TGTGCCAGCAGCTTGCGCGGGAGCCCATACAATGAGCAGTTCTTC. Residues: CASSLRGSPYNEQFF.

This sequence joins TRBV11-2 and TRBJ2-1; no definite D call. This CDR3 comprises 13 residues. Per germline, CDR1 SGHAT and CDR2 FQNNGV. V lost 1 base and J lost 6, with 7 bases in between. The CDR3 DNA is TGTGCCAGCAGCTTAGGCGACACCAATGAGCAGTTCTTC. It is translated as CASSLGDTNEQFF.